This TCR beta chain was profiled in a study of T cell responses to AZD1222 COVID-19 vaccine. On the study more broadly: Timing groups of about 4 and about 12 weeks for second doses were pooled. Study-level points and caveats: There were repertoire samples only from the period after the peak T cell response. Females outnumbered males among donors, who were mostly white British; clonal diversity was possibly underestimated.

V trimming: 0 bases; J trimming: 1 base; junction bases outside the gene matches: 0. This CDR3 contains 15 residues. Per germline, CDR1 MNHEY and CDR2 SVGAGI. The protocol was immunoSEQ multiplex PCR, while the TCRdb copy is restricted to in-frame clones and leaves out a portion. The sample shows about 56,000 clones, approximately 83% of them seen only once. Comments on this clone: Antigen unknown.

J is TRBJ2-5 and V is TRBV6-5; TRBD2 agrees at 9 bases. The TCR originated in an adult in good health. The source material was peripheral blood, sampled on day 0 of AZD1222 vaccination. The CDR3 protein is CASSYSRGGQETQYF. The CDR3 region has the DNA TGTGCCAGCAGTTACTCGCGGGGGGGCCAAGAGACCCAGTACTTC.